This entry lists 19 T cell receptor beta chains sequenced from one sample in a study of human T cells and chemical hapten exposure. Time point described: pre-sensitization, week 0. The treatment here: therapeutic diphenylcyclopropenone sensitization with weekly scalp DPC. Via MiXCR, TCRdb re-called the RACE reads, giving one row per CDR3 protein. The top ten clones hold 2.6% of a sample with roughly 380,000 distinct CDR3 sequences, 4% to 6% of them seen once. This material consisted of whole blood, taken in connection with sensitization to the hapten diphenylcyclopropenone (DPC). The receptor set was obtained from a woman in her forties or fifties with alopecia areata. Some clones in this sample may be carry-over from other donors' samples.

The chain links TRBV7-9 to TRBJ2-7; 11 bases are shared with TRBD2. Germline CDR1 and CDR2: SEHNR and FQNEAQ (reference sequence). The CDR3 runs to 15 residues. The V segment lost 6 bases and the J segment 3 bases; nucleotides outside the gene matches: 7. The CDR3 loop is CASRLTSGALYEQYF. The DNA of the CDR3 is TGTGCCAGCAGGCTGACTAGCGGGGCGCTCTACGAGCAGTACTTC.

The sample holds a few counts of this clonotype. This chain connects TRBV29-1 to TRBJ2-1, with no clear D. Trimming shortened V by 5 bases and J by 12 bases, and 23 bases separated the two germline ends. Germline lookup yields CDR1 SQVTM and CDR2 ANQGSEA. This CDR3 region has 14 residues. Here the CDR3 DNA reads TGCAGCGTTCTGATACCGGGCAGTACAATGACGCAGTTCTTC. Encoded protein: CSVLIPGSTMTQFF.

This clonotype was counted at least ten times. V usage is TRBV11-2 and J usage is TRBJ1-1, with D tentatively TRBD1 (5 bases). Trimming removed 0 bases at V and 4 bases at J, with 9 bases between. The CDR3 totals 14 residues. CDR1 is SGHAT and CDR2 is FQNNGV in the germline V gene. CDR3 sequence: CASSLDPGTTEAFF. The CDR3 region has the DNA TGTGCCAGCAGCTTAGACCCAGGGACCACTGAAGCTTTCTTT.

This clonotype came up a few times. V and J are TRBV7-3 and TRBJ2-1; TRBD2 matches 10 bases. The CDR3 length is 16 residues. The V and J ends lost 5 bases and 4 bases, in that order; junction bases with no gene match: 8. Germline V CDR1 and CDR2: SGHTA, FQGTGA. CDR3 sequence: CASSRTTSGVYNEQFF. The CDR3 bases are TGTGCCAGCAGCCGTACTACTAGCGGGGTGTACAATGAGCAGTTCTTC.

This chain connects TRBV10-3 to TRBJ1-4, with 9 bases lining up with TRBD1. The V segment lost 1 base and the J segment 8 bases; nucleotides outside the gene matches: 5. The CDR3 totals 15 residues. Germline V lookup: CDR1 ENHRY, CDR2 SYGVKD. CDR3 protein: CAISELQGAREKLFF. The CDR3 bases are TGTGCCATCAGTGAGTTACAGGGGGCAAGAGAAAAACTGTTTTTT.

This clonotype appeared many times. The chain combines TRBV7-9 with TRBJ2-5; D perhaps matches TRBD1 (6 bases). The length of the CDR3 is 13 residues. CDR1 and CDR2 (germline): SEHNR, FQNEAQ (reference sequence). Deletions cut 5 bases from V and 4 bases from J, with 11 bases between. The CDR3 bases are TGTGCCAGCAGCCCCCGGACAGCAGAGACCCAGTACTTC. Translated, it gives CASSPRTAETQYF.

The sample holds a few counts of this clonotype. This chain connects TRBV27 to TRBJ1-5, with D possibly matching TRBD1 (5 bases). V gave up 3 bases and J gave up 7 bases, with 13 bases separating them. The CDR3 length is 14 residues. Germline assignment: CDR1 MNHEY and CDR2 SMNVEV (reference sequence). The CDR3 here is CASSLFPRDQPQHF. For the CDR3, the DNA is TGTGCCAGCAGTTTGTTCCCCAGGGACCAGCCCCAGCATTTT.

In this sample, this clonotype turned up many times. This chain links TRBV11-2 with TRBJ2-1; D might be TRBD2 (6 bases). From germline, CDR1 is SGHAT and CDR2 FQNNGV. CDR3 size: 17 residues. V lost 5 bases and J lost 9, with 26 bases in between. CDR3 region: CASSARLGGPILGEQFF. The CDR3 region has the DNA TGTGCCAGCAGCGCCCGACTAGGAGGCCCGATCCTGGGTGAGCAGTTCTTC.

In its sample, this clonotype was seen many times. The genes are TRBV6-5 and TRBJ2-3, with 11 bases lining up with TRBD2. CDR1 and CDR2 (germline): MNHEY, SVGAGI. The CDR3 length is 16 residues. The J segment lost 0 bases and the V segment lost 7 bases, leaving 6 bases of the junction unmatched. CDR3 amino acids: CASTGLAGVSTDTQYF. The CDR3 bases are TGTGCCAGCACCGGACTAGCGGGTGTTAGCACAGATACGCAGTATTTT.

This clonotype was detected ten times or more. This chain uses TRBV5-1 with TRBJ2-7; 7 bases fit TRBD2. V dropped 4 bases and J dropped 7; count of bases not matched to a gene: 11. This CDR3 has 14 amino acids. Per the germline V gene, CDR1 is SGHRS and CDR2 is YFSETQ. CDR3 residues: CASSGSGKTGEQYF. CDR3 bases: TGCGCCAGCAGCGGGAGCGGGAAGACGGGGGAGCAGTACTTC.

This clonotype was counted ten times or more. V usage is TRBV20-1 and J usage is TRBJ2-7; D possibly corresponds to TRBD2 (5 bases). The CDR3 loop spans 16 amino acids. From germline, CDR1 is DFQATT and CDR2 SNEGSKA (reference sequence). V was pared by 6 bases and J by 0 bases, with 21 bases between. CDR3 loop: CSADPGLQRNSYEQYF. In DNA, the CDR3 is TGCAGTGCGGACCCTGGACTCCAGCGGAACTCCTACGAGCAGTACTTC.

This clonotype was counted ten times or more. The rearrangement uses TRBV5-1 and TRBJ1-4, with 9 positions matching TRBD1. The V gene's germline CDR1 is SGHRS and CDR2 YFSETQ. Losses at the gene ends were 1 base for V and 8 bases for J; bases not matched to a gene: 3. CDR3 length equals 14 residues. In nucleotides, the CDR3 is TGCGCCAGCAGCTTGTGGACAGGGGACGAAAAACTGTTTTTT. Its translation: CASSLWTGDEKLFF.

The chain joins TRBV7-9 to TRBJ1-1, with D possibly matching TRBD1 (5 bases). The CDR3 has 14 amino acids. Germline V lookup: CDR1 SEHNR, CDR2 FQNEAQ (reference sequence). V shed 4 bases and J shed 6 bases, with 15 bases lying between them. CDR3 in DNA: TGTGCCAGCAGCTCCCCTGCGGGGGACCCTGAAGCTTTCTTT. Translating it yields CASSSPAGDPEAFF.

This clonotype was recorded at least ten times. The J gene is TRBJ2-2, the V gene TRBV2, with 7 bases lining up with TRBD2. In germline, CDR1 is SNHLY, CDR2 FYNNEI. The CDR3 is 15 residues long. The ends lost 3 bases at V and 3 bases at J; junction bases unmatched: 4. The chain's CDR3 is CASSEPSGDTGELFF. In nucleotides, the CDR3 is TGTGCCAGCAGTGAGCCTAGCGGTGACACCGGGGAGCTGTTTTTT.

This clonotype was seen repeatedly, ten times or more. The genes are TRBV9 and TRBJ2-2; 8 nucleotides line up with TRBD2. The CDR3 is 17 residues long. The ends lost 0 bases at V and 1 base at J; junction bases unmatched: 5. Germline values: CDR1 SGDLS, CDR2 YYNGEE. The CDR3 is CASSVGRAGVNTGELFF. The CDR3 DNA sequence: TGTGCCAGCAGCGTAGGCCGAGCGGGGGTGAACACCGGGGAGCTGTTTTTT. The full variable domain, rest sourced from reference TRBV9 and TRBJ2-2, is DSGVTQTPKHLITATGQRVTLRCSPRSGDLSVYWYQQSLDQGLQFLIQYYNGEERAKGNILERFSAQQFPDLHSELNLSSLELGDSALYFCASSVGRAGVNTGELFFGEGSRLTVL.

Only a few counts were recorded for this clonotype. The chain carries TRBV2 and TRBJ1-1; D gene uncertain. The CDR3 is made up of 15 amino acids. V shed 3 bases and J shed 7 bases, with 18 bases lying between them. The germline V gene has CDR1 SNHLY and CDR2 FYNNEI. Here the CDR3 DNA reads TGTGCCAGCAGTGACCTCCCCCGGGGAGGGAGTGAAGCTTTCTTT. Protein product: CASSDLPRGGSEAFF.

This clonotype showed up just a few times. CDR3: CASSLGWGSGELFF. The CDR3 DNA follows: TGTGCCAGCAGCTTAGGTTGGGGGAGCGGGGAGCTGTTTTTT. The chain is built from TRBV11-3 and TRBJ2-2, with D perhaps TRBD1 or TRBD2 (5 bases each). Trimming took 1 base from V and 7 from J, leaving 10 bases between them. Germline V lookup: CDR1 SGHNT, CDR2 YENEEA. The CDR3 length is 14 residues.

This clonotype was seen repeatedly, ten times or more. The chain carries TRBV27 and TRBJ2-1; 11 nucleotides match TRBD2. CDR3 length: 16 residues. V was clipped by 5 bases and J by 2 bases; unmatched bases: 5. CDR1 is MNHEY, CDR2 SMNVEV, per germline (reference sequence). As DNA, the CDR3 is TGTGCCAGCAGTGAATTAGCGGGAGGGCCCTACAATGAGCAGTTCTTC. This translates into CASSELAGGPYNEQFF.

This clonotype was seen ten or more times. This chain links TRBV6-5 with TRBJ2-1; D is undetermined. This CDR3 is built from 12 residues. V lost 4 bases, J lost 9 bases, and 10 bases lay in between. CDR1 and CDR2 (germline): MNHEY, SVGAGI. The DNA of the CDR3 is TGTGCCAGCAGTTTGGGCGAAAGTGAGCAGTTCTTC. Its translation is CASSLGESEQFF.